This T cell receptor (beta chain) was profiled in a study of Graves' ophthalmopathy and Graves' hyperthyroidism. Study-level information: Researchers classed hyperthyroidism as stable given no ophthalmopathy within 18 months of follow-up. Whole-study findings and limits: With a specificity of just over 72% and a sensitivity of 60% to 71%, the model predicted ophthalmopathy progression.

Amplified material comprised TCR beta CDR3 regions derived from RNA transcripts. Second-round multiplex PCR followed a first-round RT-PCR using HTBI primers. Using its own MiXCR run on the multiplex PCR reads, TCRdb lists one record per CDR3 protein. In the table there are over a million distinct CDR3 sequences, approximately 35% of which are singletons. This clonotype was counted at least ten times. The antigen is undetermined. Hyperthyroidism patients had new diagnoses, durations under 2 months, and ages of 18 to 65. Exclusion criteria comprised other autoimmune diseases, uncontrolled infections, pregnancy or lactation in patients. Trimming removed 3 bases from V and 3 bases from J, with 17 bases in between. This CDR3 has 15 residues. The germline CDR1 and CDR2 sequences are SQVTM and ANQGSEA.

This TCR came from an adult man with Graves' hyperthyroidism. The rearrangement links TRBV29-1 to TRBJ2-5; D is uncertain. Material: peripheral blood or thyroid tissue (not recorded which). CDR3: CSVEWWPRQEETQYF. The CDR3 DNA reads TGCAGCGTTGAGTGGTGGCCGCGCCAGGAAGAGACCCAGTACTTC. Filled out from reference TRBV29-1 and TRBJ2-5, the complete variable domain reads SAVISQKPSRDICQRGTSLTIQCQVDSQVTMMFWYRQQPGQSLTLIATANQGSEATYESGFVIDKFPISRPNLTFSTLTVSNMSPEDSSIYLCSVEWWPRQEETQYFGPGTRLLVL.